The 23 T cell receptor beta chains reported below all come from one sample, sequenced in a study of cytomegalovirus exposure and HLA in healthy donors. Use of 60 Vbeta and 13 Jbeta primers characterized the PCR. Data came from immunoSEQ multiplex PCR; TCRdb stores just in-frame clones and leaves some out. The table records some 270,000 clones, 75% to 85% of them present only once. The specimen was PBMCs. These receptors all come from a girl aged 2-10 years in good health and CMV-seronegative.

This clone was detected only a few times. V is TRBV19 and J is TRBJ1-1, with 8 bases fitting TRBD1. The V and J ends lost 6 bases and 9 bases, in that order; junction bases with no gene match: 12. Germline values: CDR1 LNHDA, CDR2 SQIVND (reference sequence). This CDR3 has 14 amino acids. CDR3 protein: CASRVRKDREKAFF. The CDR3 bases are TGTGCCAGTAGAGTACGGAAGGACAGGGAAAAAGCTTTCTTT.

In this sample, this clone turned up a few times. The chain recombines TRBV6-5 with TRBJ1-2; D might be TRBD1 (5 bases). The ends were cut back, 0 bases at V and 6 bases at J, with 11 bases in the middle. The germline gives CDR1 MNHEY, CDR2 SVGAGI. This CDR3 is 14 amino acids long. The CDR3 nucleotides are TGTGCCAGCAGTTACTCGGGAGGGGAAAATGGCTACACCTTC. Translating it yields CASSYSGGENGYTF.

This chain links TRBV28 with TRBJ1-4; 7 nucleotides match TRBD1. The CDR3 has 14 residues. V dropped 6 bases and J dropped 3; count of bases not matched to a gene: 4. Germline V lookup: CDR1 MDHEN, CDR2 SYDVKM. The CDR3 spells CASRYRGPNEKLFF. The CDR3 nucleotides are TGTGCCAGCAGGTACAGGGGACCTAATGAAAAACTGTTTTTT.

This clone was seen only a few times. The chain is built from TRBV11-3 and TRBJ2-1; no reliable D call. Germline CDR1 is SGHNT and CDR2 is YENEEA. Trimming shortened V by 6 bases and J by 10 bases, and 10 bases separated the two germline ends. The CDR3 contains 11 residues. The CDR3 nucleotides read TGTGCCAGCAGTCATAGCCTAGAGCAGTTCTTC. Translated, it gives CASSHSLEQFF. Combining the CDR3 with reference TRBV11-3 and TRBJ2-1 gives the whole variable domain EAGVVQSPRYKIIEKKQPVAFWCNPISGHNTLYWYLQNLGQGPELLIRYENEEAVDDSQLPKDRFSAERLKGVDSTLKIQPAELGDSAVYLCASSHSLEQFFGPGTRLTVL.

This chain joins TRBV27 and TRBJ2-1; no reliable D call. This CDR3 comprises 12 residues. Germline values: CDR1 MNHEY, CDR2 SMNVEV (reference sequence). V gave up 4 bases and J gave up 9 bases, with 10 bases separating them. The CDR3 sequence is CASSSPRGEQFF. In DNA form, the CDR3 reads TGTGCCAGCAGTTCGCCCCGAGGTGAGCAGTTCTTC.

The V call is TRBV4-1, the J call TRBJ2-7; TRBD1 is a possible D gene (6 bases). This CDR3 is built from 16 residues. The germline V gene has CDR1 MGHRA and CDR2 YSYEKL. Trimming took 4 bases from V and 0 from J, leaving 16 bases between them. CDR3 sequence (DNA): TGCGCCAGCAGCCCCAGGGGTACGGAAAGCTCCTACGAGCAGTACTTC. It encodes CASSPRGTESSYEQYF.

The V and J genes are TRBV28 and TRBJ1-2; 8 bases map to TRBD1. V shed 3 bases and J 2 bases; nucleotides not matched to a gene: 5. Looked up from germline, CDR1 is MDHEN and CDR2 is SYDVKM. This CDR3 comprises 15 residues. CDR3 sequence: CASSFRDRQNYGYTF. The CDR3 DNA is TGTGCCAGCAGTTTCCGGGACAGGCAAAACTATGGCTACACCTTC.

The chain joins TRBV6-1 to TRBJ2-1, with D hard to call. Trimming cost V 7 bases and J 5 bases, with 18 bases left between them. The CDR3 contains 15 residues. Germline V lookup: CDR1 MNHNS, CDR2 SASEGT. The CDR3 DNA sequence: TGTGCCAGCAACCTTTTCATTTCAGTCGACAATGAGCAGTTCTTC. It codes for CASNLFISVDNEQFF.

The V gene is TRBV7-9, the J gene TRBJ2-5; D is possibly TRBD2 (5 bases). The end of the DNA fits TRBJ2-7 better, so the J call may be wrong. Germline lookup yields CDR1 SEHNR and CDR2 FQNEAQ (reference sequence). The CDR3 runs 15 residues. In nucleotides, the CDR3 is TGTGCCAGCAGCCAAAAAGGAGGACTCAACTACGAGCAGTACTTC. Its protein is CASSQKGGLNYEQYF.

The chain recombines TRBV6-1 with TRBJ1-5, with 8 bases identical to TRBD1. Losses at the gene ends were 6 bases for V and 0 bases for J; bases not matched to a gene: 4. The CDR3 extends over 15 amino acids. The germline V gene has CDR1 MNHNS and CDR2 SASEGT. CDR3 amino acids: CASRDGTGSNQPQHF. DNA for the CDR3: TGTGCCAGCAGGGACGGGACAGGTAGCAATCAGCCCCAGCATTTT.

This chain links TRBV28 with TRBJ2-1, with 8 bases aligning to TRBD2. From germline, CDR1 is MDHEN and CDR2 SYDVKM. This CDR3 is built from 16 residues. J was trimmed by 15 bases and V by 5 bases; bases with no gene match: 21. CDR3 protein: CASSLSPGGTRSYPFF. CDR3 nucleotides: TGTGCCAGCAGTCTATCCCCAGGTGGGACTAGGAGTTATCCGTTCTTC.

V gene TRBV28 combines with J gene TRBJ1-5, with D uncertain. The germline gives CDR1 MDHEN, CDR2 SYDVKM. This CDR3 has 15 amino acids. V was pared by 2 bases and J by 3 bases, with 11 bases between. The CDR3 loop is CASSLRGSINQPQHF. The DNA for the CDR3 is TGTGCCAGCAGTTTACGCGGGTCTATCAATCAGCCCCAGCATTTT.

The rearrangement uses TRBV25-1 and TRBJ2-5; 8 bases are a match to TRBD1. The CDR3 spans 13 residues. The V gene end was trimmed by 7 bases and the J gene end by 13 bases; junction bases not matched to a gene: 14. The V gene's germline CDR1 is MGHDK and CDR2 SYGVNS. Written as DNA, the CDR3 is TGTGCCAGCACCCCAGGGGGCCCAGGGACGTGGTACTTC. Translating gives CASTPGGPGTWYF. The variable domain in full, with the rest retrieved from reference TRBV25-1 and TRBJ2-5, is EADIYQTPRYLVIGTGKKITLECSQTMGHDKMYWYQQDPGMELHLIHYSYGVNSTEKGDLSSESTVSRIRTEHFPLTLESARPSHTSQYLCASTPGGPGTWYFGPGTRLLVL.

V usage is TRBV7-3 and J usage is TRBJ2-5, with D possibly being TRBD2 (6 bases). V was cut by 5 bases and J by 5 bases, with 27 bases left in between. Germline V gene sequence: CDR1 SGHTA, CDR2 FQGTGA. This CDR3 contains 18 residues. The chain's CDR3 is CASSPHPPGGAIRETQYF. The CDR3 DNA reads as TGTGCCAGCAGCCCGCACCCCCCCGGGGGAGCTATCCGGGAGACCCAGTACTTC.

This chain connects TRBV6-1 to TRBJ1-2; 7 bases are shared with TRBD1. CDR3 size: 14 residues. Unmatched junction bases numbered 6, after V lost 4 bases and J lost 4 bases. Germline assignment: CDR1 MNHNS and CDR2 SASEGT. The CDR3 spells CASSGRQGSYGYTF. The CDR3 nucleotides read TGTGCCAGCAGTGGCAGACAGGGATCCTATGGCTACACCTTC.

V is TRBV7-9 and J is TRBJ1-6; D might be TRBD1 (5 bases). The CDR3 is 17 amino acids. The V and J ends lost 6 bases and 9 bases respectively, with 24 bases between them. CDR1 is SEHNR, CDR2 FQNEAQ, per germline (reference sequence). CDR3 region: CASSLPRGNWRSSPLHF. CDR3 coding DNA: TGTGCCAGCAGTCTCCCTCGGGGGAATTGGCGCAGTTCACCCCTCCACTTT.

The chain is built from TRBV6-1 and TRBJ1-6; D gene ambiguous. The CDR3 runs to 13 residues. Germline loops: CDR1 MNHNS, CDR2 SASEGT. The V end lost 5 bases, the J end lost 9 bases, and 11 bases lay between the germline ends. The CDR3 nucleotides read TGTGCCAGCAGTAAACGACAAAGTTCACCCCTCCACTTT. Amino acids: CASSKRQSSPLHF.

The V gene is TRBV4-2, the J gene TRBJ2-7; 13 nucleotides match TRBD2. Germline CDR1 is LGHNA and CDR2 is YNFKEQ. CDR3 length: 16 residues. After removal of 1 base from V and 4 bases from J, the junction contained 4 bases not matched to a gene. The CDR3 DNA is TGTGCCAGCAGCCAAGCCGGGACTAGCGGGAATTACGAGCAGTACTTC. It yields the protein CASSQAGTSGNYEQYF.

On this clone: The same CDR3 also results from other DNA sequences found in this sample. The chain employs TRBV13 and TRBJ1-1, with D perhaps TRBD1 (5 bases). Germline V gene lookup returns CDR1 PRHDT and CDR2 FYEKMQ (reference sequence). The CDR3 has 16 amino acids. V lost 5 bases and J lost 1, with 17 bases in between. The CDR3 region has the DNA TGTGCCAGCAGCACACGACAGACCGCACGGAACACTGAAGCTTTCTTT. This codes for CASSTRQTARNTEAFF.

J is TRBJ2-7 and V is TRBV28; TRBD1 matches 10 bases. In germline, CDR1 is MDHEN, CDR2 SYDVKM. With 5 bases clipped from V and 0 bases from J, the junction kept 16 bases outside the gene matches. The CDR3 spans 19 residues. The DNA of the CDR3 is TGTGCCAGCAGTCCTCATAGGGAGACAGGGGGCGCTTACTCCTACGAGCAGTACTTC. Its translation is CASSPHRETGGAYSYEQYF. The full variable domain, completed using reference TRBV28 and TRBJ2-7, is DVKVTQSSRYLVKRTGEKVFLECVQDMDHENMFWYRQDPGLGLRLIYFSYDVKMKEKGDIPEGYSVSREKKERFSLILESASTNQTSMYLCASSPHRETGGAYSYEQYFGPGTRLTVT.

This clone came up once. The rearrangement uses TRBV18 and TRBJ1-3, with D uncertain. The CDR3 loop spans 17 amino acids. Germline V gene sequence: CDR1 KGHSH, CDR2 LQKENI. Trimming removed 1 base at V and 0 bases at J, with 13 bases between. The CDR3 region has the DNA TGTGCCAGCTCACCACTATGGTGGCAGCGCTCTGGAAACACCATATATTTT. Amino acids: CASSPLWWQRSGNTIYF.

The V gene is TRBV6-4, the J gene TRBJ2-3; 7 bases fit TRBD1. CDR1 is MRHNA and CDR2 is SNTAGT in the germline V gene. The CDR3 is made up of 15 amino acids. Trimming took 5 bases from V and 3 from J; bases not matched to a gene: 8. The DNA for the CDR3 is TGTGCCAGCAGTCCTCAGGGGGTTGGGACAGATACGCAGTATTTT. This encodes CASSPQGVGTDTQYF.

The gene calls are TRBV28 and TRBJ1-2; TRBD1 agrees at 10 bases. CDR1 and CDR2 (germline): MDHEN, SYDVKM. The CDR3 length is 15 residues. V dropped 3 bases and J dropped 4; count of bases not matched to a gene: 5. The CDR3 loop is CASSFRDRGPYGYTF. As DNA, the CDR3 is TGTGCCAGCAGTTTCCGGGACAGGGGTCCCTATGGCTACACCTTC.